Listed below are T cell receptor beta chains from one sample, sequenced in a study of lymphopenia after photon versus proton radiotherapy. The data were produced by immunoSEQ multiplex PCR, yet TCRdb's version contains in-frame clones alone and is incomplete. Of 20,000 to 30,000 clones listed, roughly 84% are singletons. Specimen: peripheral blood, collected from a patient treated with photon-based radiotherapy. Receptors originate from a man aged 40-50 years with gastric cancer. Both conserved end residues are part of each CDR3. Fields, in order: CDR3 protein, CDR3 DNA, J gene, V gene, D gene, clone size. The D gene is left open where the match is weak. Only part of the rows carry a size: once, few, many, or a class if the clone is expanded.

CDR3aa: CASRRGGAADTQYF; CDR3nt: TGTGCCAGCAGACGCGGGGGGGCCGCAGATACGCAGTATTTT; j_gene: TRBJ2-3; v_gene: TRBV7-2; d_gene: TRBD2; abundance: -
CDR3aa: CASSLVGGEQFF; CDR3nt: TGTGCCAGCAGCTTAGTTGGGGGGGAGCAGTTCTTC; j_gene: TRBJ2-1; v_gene: TRBV7-9; d_gene: -; abundance: once
CDR3aa: CASSEAPDHGTSTTTDTQYF; CDR3nt: TGCGCCAGCAGTGAAGCGCCGGATCACGGGACTAGCACTACCACAGATACGCAGTATTTT; j_gene: TRBJ2-3; v_gene: TRBV10-1; d_gene: TRBD2; abundance: -
CDR3aa: CASSFRTLTDTQYF; CDR3nt: TGTGCCAGCAGCTTCCGGACTCTCACAGATACGCAGTATTTT; j_gene: TRBJ2-3; v_gene: TRBV5-5; d_gene: -; abundance: -
CDR3aa: CASSESIAGGRETQYF; CDR3nt: TGCGCCAGCAGTGAGTCAATAGCGGGGGGGCGGGAGACCCAGTACTTC; j_gene: TRBJ2-5; v_gene: TRBV10-1; d_gene: TRBD2; abundance: -
CDR3aa: CASSPSGTGAEAFF; CDR3nt: TGTGCCAGCTCACCTTCCGGGACAGGGGCTGAAGCTTTCTTT; j_gene: TRBJ1-1; v_gene: TRBV18; d_gene: TRBD1; abundance: -
CDR3aa: CAWSPQINGELFF; CDR3nt: TGTGCCTGGAGTCCCCAGATAAACGGGGAGCTGTTTTTT; j_gene: TRBJ2-2; v_gene: TRBV30; d_gene: -; abundance: -
CDR3aa: CASSTGGTEAFF; CDR3nt: TGTGCCAGCTCAACAGGGGGCACTGAAGCTTTCTTT; j_gene: TRBJ1-1; v_gene: TRBV18; d_gene: TRBD1; abundance: -
CDR3aa: CASSLVGLAGTQWNEQFF; CDR3nt: TGTGCCAGCAGCTTAGTAGGGCTAGCGGGGACCCAATGGAATGAGCAGTTCTTC; j_gene: TRBJ2-1; v_gene: TRBV7-8; d_gene: TRBD2; abundance: -
CDR3aa: CASSVGGGQSYGYTF; CDR3nt: TGTGCCAGCAGCGTAGGAGGGGGACAGTCCTATGGCTACACCTTC; j_gene: TRBJ1-2; v_gene: TRBV9; d_gene: TRBD1; abundance: -
CDR3aa: CASSQAFRVAGELFF; CDR3nt: TGTGCCAGCAGCCAAGCGTTCAGGGTGGCCGGGGAGCTGTTTTTT; j_gene: TRBJ2-2; v_gene: TRBV4-2; d_gene: -; abundance: -
CDR3aa: CASSSSDRRATF; CDR3nt: TGTGCCAGCAGCTCGTCAGACAGGCGGGCCACCTTC; j_gene: TRBJ1-2; v_gene: TRBV7-2; d_gene: -; abundance: -
CDR3aa: CASSLDRGSVGEKLFF; CDR3nt: TGTGCCAGCAGCTTAGACCGGGGATCGGTAGGCGAAAAACTGTTTTTT; j_gene: TRBJ1-4; v_gene: TRBV7-9; d_gene: -; abundance: -
CDR3aa: CASIPSGGLNEQYF; CDR3nt: TGTGCCAGCATTCCGAGCGGGGGTTTGAACGAGCAGTACTTC; j_gene: TRBJ2-7; v_gene: TRBV2; d_gene: TRBD2; abundance: medium-sized
CDR3aa: CASSEVSTEIYGYTF; CDR3nt: TGTGCCAGCAGTGAAGTTTCGACAGAAATCTATGGCTACACCTTC; j_gene: TRBJ1-2; v_gene: TRBV2; d_gene: -; abundance: -
CDR3aa: CASSQGQGRYNEQFF; CDR3nt: TGCGCCAGCAGCCAAGGACAGGGACGCTACAATGAGCAGTTCTTC; j_gene: TRBJ2-1; v_gene: TRBV4-1; d_gene: TRBD1; abundance: -
CDR3aa: CASSLDEKLFF; CDR3nt: TGTGCCAGCAGCCTCGATGAAAAACTGTTTTTT; j_gene: TRBJ1-4; v_gene: TRBV2; d_gene: -; abundance: -
CDR3aa: CASSLVGGNQETQYF; CDR3nt: TGTGCCAGCAGCTTGGTGGGAGGGAACCAAGAGACCCAGTACTTC; j_gene: TRBJ2-5; v_gene: TRBV5-5; d_gene: TRBD2; abundance: -
CDR3aa: CASSRPGNEKLFF; CDR3nt: TGCGCCAGCAGCCGCCCGGGGAACGAAAAACTGTTTTTT; j_gene: TRBJ1-4; v_gene: TRBV5-1; d_gene: -; abundance: -
CDR3aa: CASIKGGARGYTF; CDR3nt: TGTGCCAGCATCAAAGGGGGGGCGCGAGGCTACACCTTC; j_gene: TRBJ1-2; v_gene: TRBV21-1; d_gene: -; abundance: -
CDR3aa: CASSTGQGASRNNEQFF; CDR3nt: TGTGCCAGCAGTACCGGGCAGGGGGCAAGTCGTAACAATGAGCAGTTCTTC; j_gene: TRBJ2-1; v_gene: TRBV5-4; d_gene: TRBD1; abundance: -
CDR3aa: CASIARAYTGELFF; CDR3nt: TGTGCCAGCATCGCCAGGGCCTACACCGGGGAGCTGTTTTTT; j_gene: TRBJ2-2; v_gene: TRBV6-1; d_gene: -; abundance: -
CDR3aa: CASSRDSQETQYF; CDR3nt: TGTGCCAGCAGCCGGGACTCTCAAGAGACCCAGTACTTC; j_gene: TRBJ2-5; v_gene: TRBV9; d_gene: -; abundance: -
CDR3aa: CASHETIGSPLHF; CDR3nt: TGTGCCAGCCACGAGACTATTGGTTCACCCCTCCACTTT; j_gene: TRBJ1-6; v_gene: TRBV5-5; d_gene: -; abundance: few
CDR3aa: CASRALMGSLHF; CDR3nt: TGTGCCAGCAGGGCCCTTATGGGTTCCCTCCACTTT; j_gene: TRBJ1-6; v_gene: TRBV2; d_gene: -; abundance: -
CDR3aa: CASSPPGTEGTQYF; CDR3nt: TGTGCCAGCAGCCCACCCGGGACAGAGGGGACCCAGTACTTC; j_gene: TRBJ2-5; v_gene: TRBV5-4; d_gene: TRBD1; abundance: -
CDR3aa: CASSFGGGRWGNTIYF; CDR3nt: TGTGCCAGCAGTTTCGGCGGGGGGCGATGGGGAAACACCATATATTTT; j_gene: TRBJ1-3; v_gene: TRBV6-6; d_gene: -; abundance: -
CDR3aa: CASRNPGESTDTQYF; CDR3nt: TGTGCCAGCAGGAATCCAGGGGAAAGCACAGATACGCAGTATTTT; j_gene: TRBJ2-3; v_gene: TRBV6-1; d_gene: -; abundance: -
CDR3aa: CASSRGTSGGTYEQYF; CDR3nt: TGTGCCAGCAGTAGAGGGACTAGCGGGGGGACCTACGAGCAGTACTTC; j_gene: TRBJ2-7; v_gene: TRBV6-6; d_gene: TRBD2; abundance: -
CDR3aa: CASSITLTELLFLNYGYTF; CDR3nt: TGTGCCAGTAGTATCACCTTGACAGAGCTACTCTTCCTTAACTATGGCTACACCTTC; j_gene: TRBJ1-2; v_gene: TRBV19; d_gene: -; abundance: -
CDR3aa: CASSTGTGGAETQYF; CDR3nt: TGTGCCAGCAGTACCGGGACAGGGGGCGCCGAGACCCAGTACTTC; j_gene: TRBJ2-5; v_gene: TRBV27; d_gene: TRBD1; abundance: -
CDR3aa: CASSLVGQGDEQFF; CDR3nt: TGTGCCAGCAGCCTCGTTGGGCAGGGGGATGAGCAGTTCTTC; j_gene: TRBJ2-1; v_gene: TRBV11-2; d_gene: TRBD1; abundance: -
CDR3aa: CASSEVGGANNEQFF; CDR3nt: TGTGCCAGCAGTGAAGTTGGGGGGGCGAACAATGAGCAGTTCTTC; j_gene: TRBJ2-1; v_gene: TRBV6-1; d_gene: -; abundance: -
CDR3aa: CASSTRQPGANVLTF; CDR3nt: TGCGCCAGCAGCACCCGACAGCCCGGGGCCAACGTCCTGACTTTC; j_gene: TRBJ2-6; v_gene: TRBV5-1; d_gene: -; abundance: -
CDR3aa: CASSPSTNTGELFF; CDR3nt: TGTGCCAGCAGCCCCTCGACAAACACCGGGGAGCTGTTTTTT; j_gene: TRBJ2-2; v_gene: TRBV7-6; d_gene: -; abundance: -
CDR3aa: CKLRGAYGYTF; CDR3nt: TGCAAGCTGAGGGGGGCTTATGGCTACACCTTC; j_gene: TRBJ1-2; v_gene: TRBV20-1; d_gene: -; abundance: -
CDR3aa: CASSPAGQGSYGYTF; CDR3nt: TGTGCCAGCTCACCAGCGGGACAGGGGAGCTATGGCTACACCTTC; j_gene: TRBJ1-2; v_gene: TRBV18; d_gene: TRBD1; abundance: -
CDR3aa: CASSSDRGYGYTF; CDR3nt: TGTGCCAGCAGTTCGGACAGGGGCTATGGCTACACCTTC; j_gene: TRBJ1-2; v_gene: TRBV6-5; d_gene: TRBD1; abundance: -
CDR3aa: CASRLDSLGGYTF; CDR3nt: TGTGCCAGCAGATTGGACAGTTTGGGCGGCTACACCTTC; j_gene: TRBJ1-2; v_gene: TRBV6-5; d_gene: -; abundance: few
CDR3aa: CASSPPEKAGVQETQYF; CDR3nt: TGTGCCAGCTCACCACCGGAGAAAGCGGGGGTACAAGAGACCCAGTACTTC; j_gene: TRBJ2-5; v_gene: TRBV18; d_gene: TRBD2; abundance: -
CDR3aa: CASSRGRWGSGNTIYF; CDR3nt: TGTGCCAGCAGCCGGGGACGGTGGGGTTCTGGAAACACCATATATTTT; j_gene: TRBJ1-3; v_gene: TRBV5-6; d_gene: -; abundance: -
CDR3aa: CATSRGDTNIQYF; CDR3nt: TGTGCCACCAGCAGAGGGGACACAAACATTCAGTACTTC; j_gene: TRBJ2-4; v_gene: TRBV15; d_gene: -; abundance: -
CDR3aa: CASGSRNTGELFF; CDR3nt: TGTGCCAGTGGCTCACGGAACACCGGGGAGCTGTTTTTT; j_gene: TRBJ2-2; v_gene: TRBV19; d_gene: -; abundance: once
CDR3aa: CASSPEGVWREQFF; CDR3nt: TGTGCCAGCAGCCCAGAGGGCGTTTGGCGTGAGCAGTTCTTC; j_gene: TRBJ2-1; v_gene: TRBV11-2; d_gene: -; abundance: -
CDR3aa: CASSPTRSGGYTF; CDR3nt: TGTGCCAGCAGCCCAACTCGTTCAGGCGGCTACACCTTC; j_gene: TRBJ1-2; v_gene: TRBV9; d_gene: -; abundance: -
CDR3aa: CASSALPFGGYTF; CDR3nt: TGTGCCAGCAGCGCCCTTCCCTTCGGTGGCTACACCTTC; j_gene: TRBJ1-2; v_gene: TRBV9; d_gene: -; abundance: -